The clone carrying this T cell receptor (beta chain) was seen once. The sample is drawn from a study of blood T cell repertoires in COVID-19. The table came from immunoSEQ multiplex PCR; TCRdb's copy has only in-frame clones and leaves some out. The table has about 380,000 clones, around 85% seen once. The germline V and J ends were trimmed by 2 bases and 8 bases, with 11 bases remaining between them. The CDR3 length is 14 residues. Germline CDR1 SGHKS, CDR2 YYEKEE (reference sequence). Sequenced input: peripheral blood. This clonotype was sampled from a woman in her late teens or twenties with acute or convalescent COVID-19. This chain uses TRBV5-5 with TRBJ1-6; a possible D gene is TRBD1 (6 bases). The CDR3 nucleotides are TGTGCCAGCAGCTTAGGGGGTGGGGATTCACCCCTCCACTTT. It is translated as CASSLGGGDSPLHF.